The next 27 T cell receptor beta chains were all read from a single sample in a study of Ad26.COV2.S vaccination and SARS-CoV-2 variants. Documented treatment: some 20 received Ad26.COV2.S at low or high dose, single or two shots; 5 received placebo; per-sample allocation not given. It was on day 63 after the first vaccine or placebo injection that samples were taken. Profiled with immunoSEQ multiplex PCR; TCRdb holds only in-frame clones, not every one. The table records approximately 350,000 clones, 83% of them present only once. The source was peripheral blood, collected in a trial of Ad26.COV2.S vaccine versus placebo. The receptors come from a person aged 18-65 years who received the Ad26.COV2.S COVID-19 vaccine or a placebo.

The CDR3, as DNA: TGTGCCAGTCGATTAGCGTATCAGGAGACCCAGTACTTC. Amino acids: CASRLAYQETQYF. V usage is TRBV27 and J usage is TRBJ2-5; weak D call: TRBD2 (5 bases). Germline loops: CDR1 MNHEY, CDR2 SMNVEV (reference sequence). V lost 9 bases and J 5 bases, leaving 16 bases between the germline ends. This CDR3 spans 13 amino acids.

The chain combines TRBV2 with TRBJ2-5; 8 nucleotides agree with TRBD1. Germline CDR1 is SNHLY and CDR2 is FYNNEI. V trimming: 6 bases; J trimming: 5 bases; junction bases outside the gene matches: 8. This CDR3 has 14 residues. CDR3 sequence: CASRPGTGGETQYF. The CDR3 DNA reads TGTGCCAGCAGACCCGGGACAGGCGGGGAGACCCAGTACTTC.

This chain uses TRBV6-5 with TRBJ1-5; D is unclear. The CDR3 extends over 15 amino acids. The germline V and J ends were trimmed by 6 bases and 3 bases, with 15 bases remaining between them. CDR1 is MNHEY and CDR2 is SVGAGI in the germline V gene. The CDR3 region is CASSPGNRYNQPQHF. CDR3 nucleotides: TGTGCCAGCAGCCCCGGTAACAGATACAATCAGCCCCAGCATTTT.

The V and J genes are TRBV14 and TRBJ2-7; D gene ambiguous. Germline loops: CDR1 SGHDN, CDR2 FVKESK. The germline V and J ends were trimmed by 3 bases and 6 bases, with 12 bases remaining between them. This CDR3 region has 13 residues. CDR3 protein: CASSQLTTGEQYF. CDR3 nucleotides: TGTGCCAGCAGCCAGTTGACGACGGGCGAGCAGTACTTC.

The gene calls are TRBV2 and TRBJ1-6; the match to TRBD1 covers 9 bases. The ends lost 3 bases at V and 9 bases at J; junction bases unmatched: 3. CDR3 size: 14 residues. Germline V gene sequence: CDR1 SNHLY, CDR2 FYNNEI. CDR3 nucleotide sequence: TGTGCCAGCAGTGACACAGGGGGCCGTTCACCCCTCCACTTT. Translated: CASSDTGGRSPLHF.

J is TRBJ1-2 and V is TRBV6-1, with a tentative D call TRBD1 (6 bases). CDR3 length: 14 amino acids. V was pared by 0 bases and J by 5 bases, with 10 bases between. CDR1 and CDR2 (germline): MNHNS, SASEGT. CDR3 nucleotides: TGTGCCAGCAGTGAAGCCGTAGGGGGTTATGGCTACACCTTC. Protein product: CASSEAVGGYGYTF.

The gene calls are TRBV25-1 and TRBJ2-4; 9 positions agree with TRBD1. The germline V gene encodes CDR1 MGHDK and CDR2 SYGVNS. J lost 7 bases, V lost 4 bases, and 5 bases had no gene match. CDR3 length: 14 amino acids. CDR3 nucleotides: TGTGCCAGCAGTGCCTCGGGGACAGGGAACATTCAGTACTTC. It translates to CASSASGTGNIQYF. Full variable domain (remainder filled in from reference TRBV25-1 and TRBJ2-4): EADIYQTPRYLVIGTGKKITLECSQTMGHDKMYWYQQDPGMELHLIHYSYGVNSTEKGDLSSESTVSRIRTEHFPLTLESARPSHTSQYLCASSASGTGNIQYFGAGTRLSVL.

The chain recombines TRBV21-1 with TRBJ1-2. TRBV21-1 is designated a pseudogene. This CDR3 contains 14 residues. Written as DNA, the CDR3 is TGTGCCAGCAGCAAAGATGTAGTAACGAGAGGCTACACCTTC. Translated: CASSKDVVTRGYTF.

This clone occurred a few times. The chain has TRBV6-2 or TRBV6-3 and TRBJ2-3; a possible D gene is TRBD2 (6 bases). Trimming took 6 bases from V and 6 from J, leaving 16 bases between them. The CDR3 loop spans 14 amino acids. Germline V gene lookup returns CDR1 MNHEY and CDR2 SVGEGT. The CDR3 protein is CASSPPRESDTQYF. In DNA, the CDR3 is TGTGCCAGCAGCCCCCCCCGGGAGTCCGATACGCAGTATTTT.

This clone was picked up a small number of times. The DNA for the CDR3 is TGTGCCAGTAAGGAAGCTGATAGCACAGATACGCAGTATTTT. This translates into CASKEADSTDTQYF. The V gene is TRBV19, the J gene TRBJ2-3; D remains ambiguous. Per germline, CDR1 LNHDA and CDR2 SQIVND (reference sequence). V was cut by 7 bases and J by 0 bases, with 11 bases left in between. This CDR3 has 14 residues.

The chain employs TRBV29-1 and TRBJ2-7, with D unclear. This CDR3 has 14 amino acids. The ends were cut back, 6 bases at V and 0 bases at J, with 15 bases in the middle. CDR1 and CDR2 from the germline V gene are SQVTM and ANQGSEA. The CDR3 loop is CSVNPRADSYEQYF. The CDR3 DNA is TGCAGCGTCAACCCACGGGCCGACTCCTACGAGCAGTACTTC.

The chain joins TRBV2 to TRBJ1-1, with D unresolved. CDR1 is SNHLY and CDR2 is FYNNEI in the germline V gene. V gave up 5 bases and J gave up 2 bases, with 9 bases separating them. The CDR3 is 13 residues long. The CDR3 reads CASSLNTNTEAFF. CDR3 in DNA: TGTGCCAGCAGTCTAAACACAAACACTGAAGCTTTCTTT.

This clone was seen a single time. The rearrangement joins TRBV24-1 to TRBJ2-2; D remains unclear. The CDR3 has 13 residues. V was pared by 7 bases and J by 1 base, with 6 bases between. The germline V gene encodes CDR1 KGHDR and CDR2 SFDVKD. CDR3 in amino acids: CATSPGNTGELFF. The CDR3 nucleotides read TGTGCCACCAGCCCAGGGAACACCGGGGAGCTGTTTTTT.

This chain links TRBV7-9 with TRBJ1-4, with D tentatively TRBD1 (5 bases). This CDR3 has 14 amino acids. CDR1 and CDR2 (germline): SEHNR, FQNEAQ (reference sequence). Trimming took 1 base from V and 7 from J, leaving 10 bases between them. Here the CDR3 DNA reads TGTGCCAGCAGCTTAGGGGCGGGACCTGAAAAACTGTTTTTT. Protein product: CASSLGAGPEKLFF. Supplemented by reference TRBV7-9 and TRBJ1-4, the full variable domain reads DTGVSQNPRHKITKRGQNVTFRCDPISEHNRLYWYRQTLGQGPEFLTYFQNEAQLEKSRLLSDRFSAERPKGSFSTLEIQRTEQGDSAMYLCASSLGAGPEKLFFGSGTQLSVL.

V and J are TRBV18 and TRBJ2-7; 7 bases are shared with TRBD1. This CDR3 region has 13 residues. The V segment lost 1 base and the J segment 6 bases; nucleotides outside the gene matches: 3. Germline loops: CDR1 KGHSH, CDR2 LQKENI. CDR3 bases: TGTGCCAGCTCACCACTCGGGGACAGCGAGCAGTACTTC. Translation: CASSPLGDSEQYF.

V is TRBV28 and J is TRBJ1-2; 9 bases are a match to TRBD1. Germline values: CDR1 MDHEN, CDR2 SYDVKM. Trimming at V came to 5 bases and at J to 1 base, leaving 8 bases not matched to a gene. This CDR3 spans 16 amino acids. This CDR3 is CASSPPRTGVNYGYTF. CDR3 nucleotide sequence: TGTGCCAGCAGTCCCCCCCGGACAGGGGTTAACTATGGCTACACCTTC.

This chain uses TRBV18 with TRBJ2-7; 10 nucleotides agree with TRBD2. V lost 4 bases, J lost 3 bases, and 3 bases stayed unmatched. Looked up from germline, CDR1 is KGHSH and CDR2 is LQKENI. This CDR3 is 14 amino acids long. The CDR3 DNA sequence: TGTGCCAGCTCACTTTCTAGCGGGAGCTACGAGCAGTACTTC. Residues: CASSLSSGSYEQYF. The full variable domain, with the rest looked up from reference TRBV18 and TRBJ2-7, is NAGVMQNPRHLVRRRGQEARLRCSPMKGHSHVYWYRQLPEEGLKFMVYLQKENIIDESGMPKERFSAEFPKEGPSILRIQQVVRGDSAAYFCASSLSSGSYEQYFGPGTRLTVT.

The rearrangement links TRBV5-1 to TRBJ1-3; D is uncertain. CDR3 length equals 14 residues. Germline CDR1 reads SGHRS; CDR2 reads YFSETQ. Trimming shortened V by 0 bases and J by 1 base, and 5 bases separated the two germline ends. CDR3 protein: CASSLEGSGNTIYF. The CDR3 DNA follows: TGCGCCAGCAGCTTGGAGGGTTCTGGAAACACCATATATTTT.

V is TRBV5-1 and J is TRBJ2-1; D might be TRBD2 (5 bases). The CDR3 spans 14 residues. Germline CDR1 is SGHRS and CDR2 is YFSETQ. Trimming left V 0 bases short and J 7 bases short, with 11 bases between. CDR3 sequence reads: CASSLAASNNEQFF. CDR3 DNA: TGCGCCAGCAGCTTGGCGGCTAGCAATAATGAGCAGTTCTTC.

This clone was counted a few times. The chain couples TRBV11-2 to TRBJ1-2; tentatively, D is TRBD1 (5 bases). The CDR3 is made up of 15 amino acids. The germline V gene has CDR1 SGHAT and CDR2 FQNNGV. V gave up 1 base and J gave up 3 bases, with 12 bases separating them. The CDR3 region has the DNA TGTGCCAGCAGCTTAGGGACGGGGCCCTACTATGGCTACACCTTC. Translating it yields CASSLGTGPYYGYTF.

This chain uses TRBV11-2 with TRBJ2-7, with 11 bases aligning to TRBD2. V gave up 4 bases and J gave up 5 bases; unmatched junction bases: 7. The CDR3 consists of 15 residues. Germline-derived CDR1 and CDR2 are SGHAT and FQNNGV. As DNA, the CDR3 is TGTGCCAGCAGCTCGCTAGCGGGAGGTGGCGACGAGCAGTACTTC. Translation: CASSSLAGGGDEQYF.

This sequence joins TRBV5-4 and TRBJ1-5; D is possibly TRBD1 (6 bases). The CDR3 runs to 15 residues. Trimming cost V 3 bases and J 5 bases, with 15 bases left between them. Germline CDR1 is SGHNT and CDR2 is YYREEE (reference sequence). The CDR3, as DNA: TGTGCCAGCAGCTGGGGAGGGGCAGGGGATCAGCCCCAGCATTTT. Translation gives CASSWGGAGDQPQHF.

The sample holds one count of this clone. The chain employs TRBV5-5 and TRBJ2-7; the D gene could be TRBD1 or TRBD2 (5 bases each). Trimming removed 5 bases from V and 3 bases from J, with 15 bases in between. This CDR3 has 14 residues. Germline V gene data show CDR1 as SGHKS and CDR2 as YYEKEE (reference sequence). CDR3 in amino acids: CASSPGTAIYEQYF. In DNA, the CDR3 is TGTGCCAGCAGTCCCGGGACGGCCATCTACGAGCAGTACTTC.

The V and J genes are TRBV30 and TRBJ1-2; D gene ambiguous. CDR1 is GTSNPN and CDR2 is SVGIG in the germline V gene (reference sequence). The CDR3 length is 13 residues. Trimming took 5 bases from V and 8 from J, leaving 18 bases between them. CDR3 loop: CAWEGAGTGGYTF. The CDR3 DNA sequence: TGTGCCTGGGAGGGAGCAGGTACCGGCGGCTACACCTTC.

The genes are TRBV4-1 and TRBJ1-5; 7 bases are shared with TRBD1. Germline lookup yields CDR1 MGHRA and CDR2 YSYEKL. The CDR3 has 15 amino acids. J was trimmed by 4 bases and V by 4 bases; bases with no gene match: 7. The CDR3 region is CASSPGGQTNQPQHF. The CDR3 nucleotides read TGCGCCAGCAGCCCCGGGGGACAGACGAATCAGCCCCAGCATTTT.

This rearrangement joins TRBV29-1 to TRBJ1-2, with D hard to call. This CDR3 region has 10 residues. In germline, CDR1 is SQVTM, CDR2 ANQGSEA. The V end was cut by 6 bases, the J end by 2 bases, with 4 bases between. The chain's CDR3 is CSVNNYGYTF. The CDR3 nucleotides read TGCAGCGTGAACAACTATGGCTACACCTTC.

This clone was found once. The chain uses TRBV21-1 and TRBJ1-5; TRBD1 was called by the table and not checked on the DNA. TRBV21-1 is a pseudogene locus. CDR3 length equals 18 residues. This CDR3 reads CASSKVQGRADRNQPQHF. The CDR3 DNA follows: TGTGCCAGCAGCAAAGTACAGGGGAGAGCGGATCGCAATCAGCCCCAGCATTTT.